The text below deals with one TCR beta chain. The data were obtained in a study of blood T cell repertoires in COVID-19. Participant reports of clinical history set cohort assignment. The protocol was immunoSEQ multiplex PCR, while the TCRdb copy is restricted to in-frame clones and leaves out a portion. This sample has 350,000 to 450,000 clones, with around 87% found just once. Per germline, CDR1 SGHKS and CDR2 YYEKEE (reference sequence). Trimming took 5 bases from V and 8 from J; bases not matched to a gene: 12. The length of the CDR3 is 15 residues. The chain links TRBV5-5 to TRBJ1-4; 7 nucleotides agree with TRBD1. This TCR derives from a man aged 35 to 55 in a cohort exposed to, infected with or recovered from COVID-19 (not recorded which). Sequenced sample: PBMCs or T cells enriched from blood (not recorded which). CDR3 bases: TGTGCCAGCAGACCATCCGGGACAGCGGAGGAAAAACTGTTTTTT. Residues: CASRPSGTAEEKLFF.